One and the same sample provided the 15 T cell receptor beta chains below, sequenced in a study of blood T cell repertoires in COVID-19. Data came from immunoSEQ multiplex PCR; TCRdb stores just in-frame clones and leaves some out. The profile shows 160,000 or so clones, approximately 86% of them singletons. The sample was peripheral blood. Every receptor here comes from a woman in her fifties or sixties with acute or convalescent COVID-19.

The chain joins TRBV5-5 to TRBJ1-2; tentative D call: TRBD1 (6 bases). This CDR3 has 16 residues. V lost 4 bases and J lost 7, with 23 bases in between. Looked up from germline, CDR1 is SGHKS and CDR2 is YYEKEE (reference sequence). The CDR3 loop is CASSPARTGRGGGYTF. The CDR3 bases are TGTGCCAGCAGCCCCGCCCGTACAGGGCGTGGTGGTGGCTACACCTTC.

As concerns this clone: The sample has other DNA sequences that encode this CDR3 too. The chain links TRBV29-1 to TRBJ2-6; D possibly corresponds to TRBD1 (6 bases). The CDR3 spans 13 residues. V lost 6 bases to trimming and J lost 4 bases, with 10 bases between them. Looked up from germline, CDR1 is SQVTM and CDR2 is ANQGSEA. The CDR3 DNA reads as TGCAGCGTGCAGGGGTCAGGGGCCAACGTCCTGACTTTC. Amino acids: CSVQGSGANVLTF. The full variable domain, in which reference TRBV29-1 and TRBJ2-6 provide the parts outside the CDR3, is SAVISQKPSRDICQRGTSLTIQCQVDSQVTMMFWYRQQPGQSLTLIATANQGSEATYESGFVIDKFPISRPNLTFSTLTVSNMSPEDSSIYLCSVQGSGANVLTFGAGSRLTVL.

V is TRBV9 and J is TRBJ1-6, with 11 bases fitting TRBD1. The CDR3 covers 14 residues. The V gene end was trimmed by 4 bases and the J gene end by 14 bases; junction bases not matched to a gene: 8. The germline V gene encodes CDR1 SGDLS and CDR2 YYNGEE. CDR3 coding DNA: TGTGCCAGCAGCAAGGGACAGGGGGAGAAATCCCTCCACTTT. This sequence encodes CASSKGQGEKSLHF.

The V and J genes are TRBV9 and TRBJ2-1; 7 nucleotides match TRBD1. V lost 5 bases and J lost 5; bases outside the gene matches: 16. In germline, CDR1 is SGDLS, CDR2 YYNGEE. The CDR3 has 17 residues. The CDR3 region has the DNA TGTGCCAGCAGTGATACCAGGACAGGAGGTTTTAACAATGAGCAGTTCTTC. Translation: CASSDTRTGGFNNEQFF.

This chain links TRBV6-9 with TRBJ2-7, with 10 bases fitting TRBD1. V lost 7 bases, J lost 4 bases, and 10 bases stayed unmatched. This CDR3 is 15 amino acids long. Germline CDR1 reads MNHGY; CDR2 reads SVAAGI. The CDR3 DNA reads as TGTGCCAGCACCCGACAGGGGGCCAATTGGTACGAGCAGTACTTC. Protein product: CASTRQGANWYEQYF.

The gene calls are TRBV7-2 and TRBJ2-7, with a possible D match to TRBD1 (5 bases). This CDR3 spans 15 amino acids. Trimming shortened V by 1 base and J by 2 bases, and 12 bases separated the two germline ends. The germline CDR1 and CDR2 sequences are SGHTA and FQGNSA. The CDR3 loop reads CASSLGRQGTYEQYF. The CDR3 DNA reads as TGTGCCAGCAGCTTAGGTAGGCAGGGAACCTACGAGCAGTACTTC.

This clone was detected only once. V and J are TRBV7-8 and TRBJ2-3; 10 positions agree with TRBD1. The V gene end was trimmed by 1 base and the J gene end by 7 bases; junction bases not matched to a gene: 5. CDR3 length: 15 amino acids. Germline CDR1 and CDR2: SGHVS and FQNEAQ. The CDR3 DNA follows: TGTGCCAGCAGCTTAGACCGGGACAGGGGATATACGCAGTATTTT. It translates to CASSLDRDRGYTQYF.

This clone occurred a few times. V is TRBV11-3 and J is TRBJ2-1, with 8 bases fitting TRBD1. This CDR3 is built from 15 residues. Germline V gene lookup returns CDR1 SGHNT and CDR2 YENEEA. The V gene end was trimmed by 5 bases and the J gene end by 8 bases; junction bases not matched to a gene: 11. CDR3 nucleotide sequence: TGTGCCAGCAGCGTCGGGACAGGCGAGACGGATGAGCAGTTCTTC. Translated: CASSVGTGETDEQFF.

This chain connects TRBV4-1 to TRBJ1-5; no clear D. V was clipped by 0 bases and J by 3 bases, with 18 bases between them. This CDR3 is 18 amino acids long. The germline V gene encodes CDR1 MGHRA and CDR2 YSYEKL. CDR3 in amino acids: CASSQETHSKLYNQPQHF. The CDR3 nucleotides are TGCGCCAGCAGCCAAGAAACCCACTCGAAGCTATACAATCAGCCCCAGCATTTT.

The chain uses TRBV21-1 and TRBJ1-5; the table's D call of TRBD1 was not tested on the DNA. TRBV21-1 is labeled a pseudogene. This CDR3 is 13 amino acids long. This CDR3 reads CAIHQDRNQPQHF. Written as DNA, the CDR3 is TGTGCCATCCACCAGGACAGAAATCAGCCCCAGCATTTT.

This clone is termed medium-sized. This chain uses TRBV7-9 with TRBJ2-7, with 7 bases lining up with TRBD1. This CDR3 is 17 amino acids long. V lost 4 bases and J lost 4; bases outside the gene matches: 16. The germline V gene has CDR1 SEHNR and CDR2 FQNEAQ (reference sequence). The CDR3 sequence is CASSSYETGTAWYEQYF. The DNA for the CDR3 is TGTGCCAGCAGCTCGTATGAGACCGGGACAGCTTGGTACGAGCAGTACTTC. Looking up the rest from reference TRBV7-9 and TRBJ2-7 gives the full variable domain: DTGVSQNPRHKITKRGQNVTFRCDPISEHNRLYWYRQTLGQGPEFLTYFQNEAQLEKSRLLSDRFSAERPKGSFSTLEIQRTEQGDSAMYLCASSSYETGTAWYEQYFGPGTRLTVT.

The CDR3 DNA is TGTGCCAGCAGCCCTCGTTCCGGAAGGACATCGGGCACCGGGGAGCTGTTTTTT. Amino acid sequence: CASSPRSGRTSGTGELFF. The rearrangement uses TRBV5-4 and TRBJ2-2; D possibly corresponds to TRBD1 (5 bases). The CDR3 extends over 18 amino acids. With 4 bases removed from V and 4 bases from J, the gap between germline ends came to 23 bases. The germline V gene has CDR1 SGHNT and CDR2 YYREEE (reference sequence).

The CDR3 DNA reads TGTGCCAGCAGTTACCCCTGGAAGACTAGCGGGAGGGGGTACCAAGAGACCCAGTACTTC. It specifies CASSYPWKTSGRGYQETQYF. The rearrangement links TRBV6-2 or TRBV6-3 to TRBJ2-5; TRBD2 matches at 14 bases. CDR3 size: 20 residues. Germline trimming cut 2 bases from V and 0 bases from J; bases unmatched to any gene: 11. Germline CDR1 MNHEY, CDR2 SVGEGT.

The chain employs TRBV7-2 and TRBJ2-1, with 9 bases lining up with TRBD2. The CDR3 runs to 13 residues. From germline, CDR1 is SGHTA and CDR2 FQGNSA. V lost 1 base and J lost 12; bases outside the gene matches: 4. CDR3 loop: CASSLELAGRQFF. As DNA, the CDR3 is TGTGCCAGCAGCTTAGAACTAGCGGGTCGGCAGTTCTTC.

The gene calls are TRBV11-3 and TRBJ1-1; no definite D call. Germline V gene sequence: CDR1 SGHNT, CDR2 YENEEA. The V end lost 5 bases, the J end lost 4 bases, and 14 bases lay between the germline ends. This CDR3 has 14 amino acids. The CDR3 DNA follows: TGTGCCAGCAGCGAGAACGCGGGATCCACTGAAGCTTTCTTT. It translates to CASSENAGSTEAFF.